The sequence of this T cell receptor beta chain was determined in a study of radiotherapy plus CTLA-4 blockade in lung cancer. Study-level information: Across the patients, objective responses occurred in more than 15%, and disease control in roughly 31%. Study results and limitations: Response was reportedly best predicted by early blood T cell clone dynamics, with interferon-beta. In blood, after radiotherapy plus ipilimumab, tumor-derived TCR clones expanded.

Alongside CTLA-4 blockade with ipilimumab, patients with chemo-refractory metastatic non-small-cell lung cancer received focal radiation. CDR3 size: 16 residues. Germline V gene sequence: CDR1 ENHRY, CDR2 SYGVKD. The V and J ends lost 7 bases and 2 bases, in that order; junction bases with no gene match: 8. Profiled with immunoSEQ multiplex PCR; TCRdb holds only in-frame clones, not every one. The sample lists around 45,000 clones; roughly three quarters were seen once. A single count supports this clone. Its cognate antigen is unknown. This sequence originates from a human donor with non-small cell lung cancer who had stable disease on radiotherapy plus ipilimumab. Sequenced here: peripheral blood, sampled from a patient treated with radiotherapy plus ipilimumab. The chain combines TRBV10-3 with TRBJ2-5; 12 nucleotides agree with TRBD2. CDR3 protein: CAITSSGGGRQETQYF. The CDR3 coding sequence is TGTGCCATCACGTCTAGCGGGGGGGGCAGACAAGAGACCCAGTACTTC.